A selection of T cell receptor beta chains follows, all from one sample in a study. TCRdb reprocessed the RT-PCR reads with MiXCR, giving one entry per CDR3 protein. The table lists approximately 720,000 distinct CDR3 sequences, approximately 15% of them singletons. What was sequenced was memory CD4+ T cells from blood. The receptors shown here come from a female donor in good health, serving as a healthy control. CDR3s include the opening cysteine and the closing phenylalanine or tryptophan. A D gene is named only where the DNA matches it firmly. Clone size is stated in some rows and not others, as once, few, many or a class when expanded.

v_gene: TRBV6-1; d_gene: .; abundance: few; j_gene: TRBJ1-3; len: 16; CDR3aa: CASSERPGDSGNTIYF; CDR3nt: TGTGCCAGCAGTGAACGCCCGGGAGACTCTGGAAACACCATATATTTT
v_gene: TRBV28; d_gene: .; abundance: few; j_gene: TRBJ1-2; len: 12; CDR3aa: CASTDRYYGYTF; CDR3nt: TGTGCCAGCACTGATCGCTACTATGGCTACACCTTC
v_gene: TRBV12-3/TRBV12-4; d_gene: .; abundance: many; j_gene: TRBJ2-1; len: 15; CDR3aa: CASRQGTGSYNEQFF; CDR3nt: TGTGCCAGCAGGCAGGGGACGGGCTCCTACAATGAGCAGTTCTTC
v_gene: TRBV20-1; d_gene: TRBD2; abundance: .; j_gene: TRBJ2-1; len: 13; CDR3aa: CSAGSGRGDEQFF; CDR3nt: TGCAGTGCTGGTAGCGGGAGAGGGGATGAGCAGTTCTTC
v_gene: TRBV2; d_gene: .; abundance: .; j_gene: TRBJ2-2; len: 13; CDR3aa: CASKDRGAGELFF; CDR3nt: TGTGCCAGCAAGGATCGAGGGGCCGGGGAGCTGTTTTTT
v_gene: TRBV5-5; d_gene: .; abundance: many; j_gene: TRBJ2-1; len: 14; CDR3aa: CASSFGSLLNEQFF; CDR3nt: TGTGCCAGCAGCTTCGGAAGCCTACTTAATGAGCAGTTCTTC
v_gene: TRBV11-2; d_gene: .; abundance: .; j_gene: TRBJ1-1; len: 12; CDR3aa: CASSLFRDTAFF; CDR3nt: TGTGCCAGCAGCTTATTTAGGGATACAGCTTTCTTT
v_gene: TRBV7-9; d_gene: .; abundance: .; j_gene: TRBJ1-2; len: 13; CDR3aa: CASSLAQSYGYTF; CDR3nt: TGTGCCAGCAGCTTAGCACAGAGCTATGGCTACACCTTC
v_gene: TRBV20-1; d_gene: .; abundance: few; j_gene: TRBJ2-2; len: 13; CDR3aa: CSAKRGLSGELFF; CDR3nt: TGCAGTGCTAAGCGAGGGCTTTCCGGGGAGCTGTTTTTT
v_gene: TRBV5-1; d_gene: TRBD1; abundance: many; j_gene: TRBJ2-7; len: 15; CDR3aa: CASSLEGTGGYEQYF; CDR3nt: TGCGCCAGCAGCCTTGAAGGGACAGGGGGCTACGAGCAGTACTTC
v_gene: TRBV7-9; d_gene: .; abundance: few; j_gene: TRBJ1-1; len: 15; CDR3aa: CASRLWSSSNTEAFF; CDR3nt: TGTGCCAGCAGGCTGTGGAGTTCCTCGAACACTGAAGCTTTCTTT
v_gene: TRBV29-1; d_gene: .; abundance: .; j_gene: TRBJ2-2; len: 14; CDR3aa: CSVTPGLHTGELFF; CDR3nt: TGCAGCGTTACACCGGGACTTCACACCGGGGAGCTGTTTTTT
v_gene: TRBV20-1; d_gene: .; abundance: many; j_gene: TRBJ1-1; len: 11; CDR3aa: CSAQQGIEAFF; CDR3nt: TGCAGTGCGCAACAGGGAATAGAAGCTTTCTTT
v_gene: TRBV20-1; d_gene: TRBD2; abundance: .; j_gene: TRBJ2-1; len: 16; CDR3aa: CSARPRTSGLNNEQFF; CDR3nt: TGCAGTGCGAGACCCCGGACTAGCGGGCTAAACAATGAGCAGTTCTTC
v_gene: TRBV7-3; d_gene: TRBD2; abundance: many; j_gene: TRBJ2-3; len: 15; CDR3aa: CASSPMGLAADTQYF; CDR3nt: TGTGCCAGCAGCCCAATGGGACTAGCCGCAGATACGCAGTATTTT
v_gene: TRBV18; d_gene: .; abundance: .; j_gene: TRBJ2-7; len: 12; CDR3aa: CASSLTGFEQYF; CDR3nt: TGTGCCAGCTCCCTTACAGGGTTCGAGCAGTACTTC
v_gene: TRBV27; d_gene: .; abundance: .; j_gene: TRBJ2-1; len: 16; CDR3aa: CASSLRRAPPYNEQFF; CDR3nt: TGTGCCAGCAGTTTACGGCGGGCCCCCCCCTACAATGAGCAGTTCTTC
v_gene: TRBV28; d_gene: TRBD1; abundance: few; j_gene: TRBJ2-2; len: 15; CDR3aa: CASRTGGADTGELFF; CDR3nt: TGTGCCAGCAGAACAGGGGGCGCAGACACCGGGGAGCTGTTTTTT
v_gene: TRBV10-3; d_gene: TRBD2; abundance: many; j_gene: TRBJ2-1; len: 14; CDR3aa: CAIRGTSGDNEQFF; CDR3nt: TGTGCCATCAGAGGGACTAGCGGAGACAATGAGCAGTTCTTC
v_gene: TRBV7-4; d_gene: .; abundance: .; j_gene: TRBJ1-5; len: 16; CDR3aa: CASSPKRSEGNQPQHF; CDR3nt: TGTGCCAGCAGCCCCAAACGCTCCGAGGGCAATCAGCCCCAGCATTTT
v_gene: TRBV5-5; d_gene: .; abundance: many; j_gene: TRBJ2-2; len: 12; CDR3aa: CASSLWTGELFF; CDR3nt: TGTGCCAGCAGCTTGTGGACCGGGGAGCTGTTTTTT
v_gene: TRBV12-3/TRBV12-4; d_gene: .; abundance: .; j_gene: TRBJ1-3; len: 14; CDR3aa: CASSVDGPGNTIYF; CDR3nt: TGTGCCAGCAGTGTGGACGGTCCTGGAAACACCATATATTTT
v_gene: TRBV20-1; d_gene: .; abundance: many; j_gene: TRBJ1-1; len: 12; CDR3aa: CSARGWNTEAFF; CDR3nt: TGCAGTGCTAGAGGATGGAACACTGAAGCTTTCTTT
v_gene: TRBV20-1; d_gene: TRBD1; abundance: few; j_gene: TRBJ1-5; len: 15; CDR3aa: CSASDSGQLNQPQHF; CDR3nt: TGCAGTGCTAGCGACTCGGGACAGCTAAATCAGCCCCAGCATTTT
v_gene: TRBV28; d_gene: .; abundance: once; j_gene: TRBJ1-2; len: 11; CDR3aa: CASTSFYGYTF; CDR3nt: TGTGCCAGCACCTCCTTCTATGGCTACACCTTC
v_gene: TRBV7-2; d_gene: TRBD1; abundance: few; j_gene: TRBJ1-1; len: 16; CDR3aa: CASSLGLAGGLAEAFF; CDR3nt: TGTGCCAGCAGCTTAGGTTTAGCAGGGGGCTTGGCTGAAGCTTTCTTT
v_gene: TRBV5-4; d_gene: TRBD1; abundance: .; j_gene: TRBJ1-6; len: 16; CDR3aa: CASSPSIGQGNSPLHF; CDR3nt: TGTGCCAGCAGCCCCTCGATAGGACAGGGTAATTCACCCCTCCACTTT
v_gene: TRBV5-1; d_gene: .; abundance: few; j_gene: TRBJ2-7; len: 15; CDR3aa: CASSLAAGSLYEQYF; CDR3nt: TGCGCCAGCAGCTTGGCTGCAGGATCCTTATACGAGCAGTACTTC
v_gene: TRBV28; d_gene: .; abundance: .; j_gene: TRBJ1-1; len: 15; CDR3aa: CASIPRAQENTEAFF; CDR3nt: TGTGCCAGCATTCCCCGGGCGCAGGAGAACACTGAAGCTTTCTTT
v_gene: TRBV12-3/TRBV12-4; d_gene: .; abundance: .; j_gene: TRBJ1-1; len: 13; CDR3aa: CASSPSGGKEAFF; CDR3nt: TGTGCCAGCAGCCCATCCGGAGGGAAAGAAGCTTTCTTT
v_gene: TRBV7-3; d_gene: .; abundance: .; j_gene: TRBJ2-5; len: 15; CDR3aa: CASSLTSSVQETQYF; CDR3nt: TGTGCCAGCAGCTTAACGTCCAGCGTTCAAGAGACCCAGTACTTC
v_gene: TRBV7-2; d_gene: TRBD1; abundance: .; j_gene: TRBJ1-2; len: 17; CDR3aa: CASSPMGVGTGVYGYTF; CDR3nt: TGTGCCAGCAGCCCTATGGGAGTAGGGACAGGGGTATATGGCTACACCTTC
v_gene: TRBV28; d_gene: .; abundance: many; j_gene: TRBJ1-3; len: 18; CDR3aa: CASSRRRGGRGSGNTIYF; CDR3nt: TGTGCCAGCAGTCGTCGTAGGGGAGGGAGGGGCTCTGGAAACACCATATATTTT
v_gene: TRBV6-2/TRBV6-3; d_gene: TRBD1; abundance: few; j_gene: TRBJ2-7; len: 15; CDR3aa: CASRPRQGGRYEQYF; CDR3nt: TGTGCCAGCAGACCTAGACAGGGGGGGCGTTACGAGCAGTACTTC
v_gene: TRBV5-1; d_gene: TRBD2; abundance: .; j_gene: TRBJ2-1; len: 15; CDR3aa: CASSAPGGPGNEQFF; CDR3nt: TGCGCCAGCAGCGCACCGGGAGGGCCGGGGAATGAGCAGTTCTTC
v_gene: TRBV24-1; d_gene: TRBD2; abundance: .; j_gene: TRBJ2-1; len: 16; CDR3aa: CATSDFGTSHQNEQFF; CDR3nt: TGTGCCACCAGTGATTTTGGGACTAGCCATCAGAATGAGCAGTTCTTC
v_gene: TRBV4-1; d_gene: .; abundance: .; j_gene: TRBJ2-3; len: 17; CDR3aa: CASSQALSSTYSGTQYF; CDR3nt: TGCGCCAGCAGCCAAGCTTTGAGTTCTACGTATAGTGGTACGCAGTATTTT
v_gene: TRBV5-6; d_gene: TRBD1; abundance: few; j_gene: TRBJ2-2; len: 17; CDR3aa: CASSLNQGAPSTGELFF; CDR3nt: TGTGCCAGCAGCTTGAACCAGGGGGCCCCGAGCACCGGGGAGCTGTTTTTT
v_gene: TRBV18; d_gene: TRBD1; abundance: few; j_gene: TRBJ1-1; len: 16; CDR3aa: CASSPRDSTLNTEAFF; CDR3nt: TGTGCCAGCTCACCCCGGGACAGCACACTCAACACTGAAGCTTTCTTT
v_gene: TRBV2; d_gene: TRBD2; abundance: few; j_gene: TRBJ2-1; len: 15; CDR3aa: CASGTGTSSYNEQFF; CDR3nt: TGTGCCAGCGGAACCGGGACTAGCTCCTACAATGAGCAGTTCTTC
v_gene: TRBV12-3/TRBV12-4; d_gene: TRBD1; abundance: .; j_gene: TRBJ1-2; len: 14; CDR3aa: CASSPQGEDYGYTF; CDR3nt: TGTGCCAGCAGCCCCCAGGGGGAGGACTATGGCTACACCTTC
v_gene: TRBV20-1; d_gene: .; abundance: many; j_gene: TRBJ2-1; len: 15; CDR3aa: CSATEPISSYNEQFF; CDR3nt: TGCAGTGCTACGGAGCCCATAAGCTCCTACAATGAGCAGTTCTTC
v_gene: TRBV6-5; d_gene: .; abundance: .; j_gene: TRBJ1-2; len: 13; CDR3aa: CASSMGHNYGYTF; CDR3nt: TGTGCCAGCAGTATGGGACACAACTATGGCTACACCTTC
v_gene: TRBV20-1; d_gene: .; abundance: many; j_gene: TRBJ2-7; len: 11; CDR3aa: CSARSFSEQYF; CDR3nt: TGCAGTGCGAGGTCCTTCTCGGAGCAGTACTTC
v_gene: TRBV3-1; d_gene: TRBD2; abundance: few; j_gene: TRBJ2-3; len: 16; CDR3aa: CASSRFLAGEADTQYF; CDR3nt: TGTGCCAGCAGCAGGTTTCTAGCGGGAGAGGCGGATACGCAGTATTTT
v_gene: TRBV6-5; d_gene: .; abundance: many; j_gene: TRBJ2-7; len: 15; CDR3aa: CASSTLLEAIHEQYF; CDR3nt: TGTGCCAGCAGTACTCTCCTAGAGGCTATCCACGAGCAGTACTTC
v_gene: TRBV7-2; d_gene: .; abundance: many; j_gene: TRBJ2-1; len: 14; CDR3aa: CASSPSVSYNEQFF; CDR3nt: TGTGCCAGCAGCCCTAGCGTTTCGTACAATGAGCAGTTCTTC
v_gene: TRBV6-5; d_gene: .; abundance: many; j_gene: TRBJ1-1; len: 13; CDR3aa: CASSYSLWGYAFF; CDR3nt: TGTGCCAGCAGTTACTCGTTATGGGGATACGCTTTCTTT
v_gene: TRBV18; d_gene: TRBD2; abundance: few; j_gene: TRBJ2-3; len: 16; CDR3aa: CASSPRGGTGTDTQYF; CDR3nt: TGTGCCAGCTCACCGCGCGGGGGGACCGGCACAGATACGCAGTATTTT
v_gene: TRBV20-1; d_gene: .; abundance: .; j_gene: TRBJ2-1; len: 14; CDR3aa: CSALIGLSYNEQFF; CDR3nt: TGCAGTGCCCTAATCGGGCTCTCCTACAATGAGCAGTTCTTC
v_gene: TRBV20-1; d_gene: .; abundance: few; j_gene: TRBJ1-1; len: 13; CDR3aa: CSARGYQETEAFF; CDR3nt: TGCAGTGCTAGAGGGTATCAGGAGACTGAAGCTTTCTTT
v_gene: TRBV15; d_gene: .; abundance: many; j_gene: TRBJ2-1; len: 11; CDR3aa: CATSRSTGQFF; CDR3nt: TGTGCCACCAGCAGAAGTACGGGGCAGTTCTTC